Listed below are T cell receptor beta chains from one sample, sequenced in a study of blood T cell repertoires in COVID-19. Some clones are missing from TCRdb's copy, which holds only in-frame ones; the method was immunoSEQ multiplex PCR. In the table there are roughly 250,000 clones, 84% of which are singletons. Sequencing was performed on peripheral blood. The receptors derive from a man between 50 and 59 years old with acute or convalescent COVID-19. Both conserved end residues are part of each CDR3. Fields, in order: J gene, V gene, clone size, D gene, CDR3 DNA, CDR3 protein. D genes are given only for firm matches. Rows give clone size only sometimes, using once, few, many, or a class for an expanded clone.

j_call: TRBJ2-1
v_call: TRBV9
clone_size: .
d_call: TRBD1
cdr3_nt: TGTGCCAGCAGCGCCAGACAGGGTAAGCAGTTCTTC
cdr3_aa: CASSARQGKQFF

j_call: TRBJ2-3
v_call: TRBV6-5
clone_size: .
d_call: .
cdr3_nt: TGTGCCAACCTGGACATAACCCCTAGCACAGATACGCAGTATTTT
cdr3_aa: CANLDITPSTDTQYF

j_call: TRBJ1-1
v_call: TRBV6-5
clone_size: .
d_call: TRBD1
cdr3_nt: TGTGCCAGCAGCCTATCAGGAGGGGGCAGGGCTGAAGCTTTCTTT
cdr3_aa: CASSLSGGGRAEAFF

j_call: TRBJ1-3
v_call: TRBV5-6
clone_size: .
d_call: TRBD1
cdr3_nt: TGTGCCAGCAGTTTGGGACAGGGCAACACCATATATTTT
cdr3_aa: CASSLGQGNTIYF

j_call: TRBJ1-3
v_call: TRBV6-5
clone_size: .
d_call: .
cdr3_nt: TGTGCCAGCAGTTACACTCCAGGGTGGTTAAACACCATATATTTT
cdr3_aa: CASSYTPGWLNTIYF

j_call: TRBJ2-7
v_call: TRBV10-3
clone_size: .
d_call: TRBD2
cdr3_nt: TGTGCCATCAGTGAGTCTGCTAGCGGTGACTACGAGCAGTACTTC
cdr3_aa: CAISESASGDYEQYF

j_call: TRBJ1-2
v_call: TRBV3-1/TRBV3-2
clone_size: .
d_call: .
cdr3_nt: TGTGCCAGCAGCCAAGAGACGACTTCCTTC
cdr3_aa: CASSQETTSF

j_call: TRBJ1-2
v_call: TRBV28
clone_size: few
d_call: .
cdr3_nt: TGTGCCAGCAGCCCCGAGTCTCACTATGGCTACACCTTC
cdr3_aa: CASSPESHYGYTF

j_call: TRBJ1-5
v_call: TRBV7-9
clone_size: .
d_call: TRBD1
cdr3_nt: TGTGCCAGCAGCTCACAGGGGGGCAATCAGCCCCAGCATTTT
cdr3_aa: CASSSQGGNQPQHF

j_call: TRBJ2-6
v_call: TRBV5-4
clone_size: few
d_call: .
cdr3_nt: TGTGCCAGCAGCGTCAGGGGCCTCCATCTTACTGGGGCCAACGTCCTGACTTTC
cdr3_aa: CASSVRGLHLTGANVLTF

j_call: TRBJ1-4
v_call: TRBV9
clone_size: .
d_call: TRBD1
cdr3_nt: TGTGCCAGCAGCTTCGGGACAGGGAAGGAAAAACTGTTTTTT
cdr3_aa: CASSFGTGKEKLFF

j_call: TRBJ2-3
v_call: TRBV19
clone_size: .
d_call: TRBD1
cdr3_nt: TGTGCCAGTAGAGGGACAGGGGGCTCGGGTTCAGATACGCAGTATTTT
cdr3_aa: CASRGTGGSGSDTQYF

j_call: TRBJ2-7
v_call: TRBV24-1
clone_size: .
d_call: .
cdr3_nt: TGTGCCACCAGTGGGCAAGAGCAGTACTTC
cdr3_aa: CATSGQEQYF

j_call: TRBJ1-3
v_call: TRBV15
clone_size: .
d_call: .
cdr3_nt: TGTGCCACCAGCAGAGGAGGTCACTCTGGAAACACCATATATTTT
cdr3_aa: CATSRGGHSGNTIYF

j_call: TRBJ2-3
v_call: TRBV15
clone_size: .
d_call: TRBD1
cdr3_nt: TGTGCCACCAGCAGAGATCGGACAGGGGGCAATACGCAGTATTTT
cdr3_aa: CATSRDRTGGNTQYF

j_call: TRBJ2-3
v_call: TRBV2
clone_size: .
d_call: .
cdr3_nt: TGTGCCAGCCGAATAGGAGTCGGCACAGATACGCAGTATTTT
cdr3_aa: CASRIGVGTDTQYF

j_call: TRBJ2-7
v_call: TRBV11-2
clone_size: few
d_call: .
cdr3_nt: TGTGCCAGCAGCCCTTGGGCGGGAACCACAAACGAGCAGTACTTC
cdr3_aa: CASSPWAGTTNEQYF

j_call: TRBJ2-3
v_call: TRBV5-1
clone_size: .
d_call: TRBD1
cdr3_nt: TGCGCCAGCAGCTACCGGGACAGGCGCACAGATACGCAGTATTTT
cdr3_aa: CASSYRDRRTDTQYF

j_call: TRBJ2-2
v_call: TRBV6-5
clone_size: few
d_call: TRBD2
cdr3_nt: TGTGCCAGCAGTTACTCCCCTACGGGAGGAGAGCTGTTTTTT
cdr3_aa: CASSYSPTGGELFF

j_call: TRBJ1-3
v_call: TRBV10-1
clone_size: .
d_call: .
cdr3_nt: TGCGCCAGCAGTGAGTCGAGCGGTTCTGGAAACACCATATATTTT
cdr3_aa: CASSESSGSGNTIYF

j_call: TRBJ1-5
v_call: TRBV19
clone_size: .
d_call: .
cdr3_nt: TGTGCCAGTAGTACTCTGAGGGCAGAGACCAATCAGCCCCAGCATTTT
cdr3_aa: CASSTLRAETNQPQHF

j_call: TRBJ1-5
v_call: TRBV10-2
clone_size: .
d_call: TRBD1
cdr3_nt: TGCGCCAGCAGGACAGGGGAGCCAAGTCAGCCCCAGCATTTT
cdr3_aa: CASRTGEPSQPQHF

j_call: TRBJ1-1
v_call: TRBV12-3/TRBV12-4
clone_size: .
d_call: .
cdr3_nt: TGTGCCAGCAGTTTCGGGGAGAACACTGAAGCTTTCTTT
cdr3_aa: CASSFGENTEAFF

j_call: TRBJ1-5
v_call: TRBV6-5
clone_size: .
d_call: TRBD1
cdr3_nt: TGTGCCAGCAGGCCTCAGGGGGACGCTCAGCCCCAGCATTTT
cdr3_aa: CASRPQGDAQPQHF

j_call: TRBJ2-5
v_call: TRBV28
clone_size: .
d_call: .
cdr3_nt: TGTGCCAGCAGTCCGCCCCTGCGGAAGGCCCAGTACTTC
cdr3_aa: CASSPPLRKAQYF

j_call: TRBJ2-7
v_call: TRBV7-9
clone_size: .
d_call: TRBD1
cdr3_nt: TGTGCCAGCAGCTTCGGGGACAGGGCCTACGAGCAGTACTTC
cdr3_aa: CASSFGDRAYEQYF

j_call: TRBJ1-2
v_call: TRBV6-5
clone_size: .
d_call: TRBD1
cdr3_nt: TGTGCCAGCAGTAGGGACAGGGTGCATGGCTACACCTTC
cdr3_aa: CASSRDRVHGYTF

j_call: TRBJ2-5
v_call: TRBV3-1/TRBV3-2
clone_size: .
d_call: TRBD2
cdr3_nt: TGTGCCAGCAGCCAAGCGGGGGGGCTAGCGGGAGGGCCCCGAGGAGAGACCCAGTACTTC
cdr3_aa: CASSQAGGLAGGPRGETQYF

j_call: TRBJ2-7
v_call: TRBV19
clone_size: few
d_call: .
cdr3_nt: TGTGCCAGTAGTATTGGCCCCTACGAGCAGTACTTC
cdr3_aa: CASSIGPYEQYF

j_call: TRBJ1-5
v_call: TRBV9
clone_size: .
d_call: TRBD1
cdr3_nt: TGTGCCAGCAGCGTCGAGGGACAGGATGGTCAGCCCCAGCATTTT
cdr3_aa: CASSVEGQDGQPQHF

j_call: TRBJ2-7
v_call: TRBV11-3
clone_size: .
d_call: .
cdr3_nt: TGTGCCAGCAGCTTAGTCCAAAACGAGCAGTACTTC
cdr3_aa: CASSLVQNEQYF

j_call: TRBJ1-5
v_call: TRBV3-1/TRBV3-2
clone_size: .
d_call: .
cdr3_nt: TGTGCCAGCAGCCAAGAAGGAGGTGGGCAGCCCCAGCATTTT
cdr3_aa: CASSQEGGGQPQHF

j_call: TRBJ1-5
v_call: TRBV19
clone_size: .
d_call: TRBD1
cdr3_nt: TGTGCCAGTAGTATCTCGACAGGGCGAGGAGTGGGAAGCAATCAGCCCCAGCATTTT
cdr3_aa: CASSISTGRGVGSNQPQHF

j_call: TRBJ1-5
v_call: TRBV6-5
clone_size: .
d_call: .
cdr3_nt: TGTGCCAGCAGCCAAACCGGGAGTAAAGAGCCCCAGCATTTT
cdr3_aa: CASSQTGSKEPQHF

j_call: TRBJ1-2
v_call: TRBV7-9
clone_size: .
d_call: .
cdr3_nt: TGTGCCAGCAGCTTACTCGGCAGGGTGGACTATGGCTACACCTTC
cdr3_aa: CASSLLGRVDYGYTF

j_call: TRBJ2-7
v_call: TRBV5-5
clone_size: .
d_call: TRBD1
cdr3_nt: TGTGCCAGCAGCCCCTCTCCCCGGGACAGGGCCTTATACGAGCAGTACTTC
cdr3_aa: CASSPSPRDRALYEQYF

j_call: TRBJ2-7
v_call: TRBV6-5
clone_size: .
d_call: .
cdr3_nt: TGTGCCAGCAGCGGGACCTACGAGCAGTACTTC
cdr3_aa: CASSGTYEQYF

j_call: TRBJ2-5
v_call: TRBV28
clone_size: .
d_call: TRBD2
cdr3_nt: TGTGCCAGCAGGTCCGGGACTATCCAAGAGACCCAGTACTTC
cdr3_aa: CASRSGTIQETQYF

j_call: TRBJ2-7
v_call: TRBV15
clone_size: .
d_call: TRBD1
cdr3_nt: TGTGCCACCGGACGGACCGGGACAGGGGGCAACGAGCAGTACTTC
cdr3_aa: CATGRTGTGGNEQYF

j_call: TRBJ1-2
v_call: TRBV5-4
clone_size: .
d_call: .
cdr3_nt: TGTGCCAGCAGCTTGGGAGGGCCGGGCTACACCTTC
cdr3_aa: CASSLGGPGYTF

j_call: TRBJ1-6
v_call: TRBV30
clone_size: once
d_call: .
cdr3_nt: TGTGCCTGGAACAGGGCCATAAATAATTCACCCCTCCACTTT
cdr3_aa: CAWNRAINNSPLHF

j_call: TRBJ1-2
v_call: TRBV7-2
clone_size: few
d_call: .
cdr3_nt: TGTGCCAGCAGCTTATACGGAGACTATGGCTACACCTTC
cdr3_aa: CASSLYGDYGYTF

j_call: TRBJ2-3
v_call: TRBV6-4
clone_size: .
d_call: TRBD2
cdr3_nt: TGTGCCAGCAGTCAACTAGCGGGAGGTGCCACAGATACGCAGTATTTT
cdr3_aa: CASSQLAGGATDTQYF

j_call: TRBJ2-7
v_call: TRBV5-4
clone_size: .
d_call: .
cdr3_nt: TGTGCCAGCAGCTTCCGGAGGGGCGGATACGAGCAGTACTTC
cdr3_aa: CASSFRRGGYEQYF

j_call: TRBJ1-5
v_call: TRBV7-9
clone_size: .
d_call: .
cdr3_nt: TGTGCCAGCAGCAAATTCGACAGCTATCAGCCCCAGCATTTT
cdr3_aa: CASSKFDSYQPQHF

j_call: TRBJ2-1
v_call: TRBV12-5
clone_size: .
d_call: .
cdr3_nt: TGTGCTAGTGGTCCCGGACTGGGTAGCGGTCACTACAATGAGCAGTTCTTC
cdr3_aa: CASGPGLGSGHYNEQFF

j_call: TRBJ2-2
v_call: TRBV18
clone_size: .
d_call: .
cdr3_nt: TGTGCCAGCTCACCGGGCAGGATGGGTACCGGGGAGCTGTTTTTT
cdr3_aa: CASSPGRMGTGELFF

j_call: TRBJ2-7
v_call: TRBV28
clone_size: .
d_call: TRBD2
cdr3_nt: TGTGCCAGCAACCCTGGTCTAGCGGCCTCCTACGAGCAGTACTTC
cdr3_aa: CASNPGLAASYEQYF

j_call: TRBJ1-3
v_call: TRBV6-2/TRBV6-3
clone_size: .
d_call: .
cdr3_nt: TGTGCCAGCAGTTACAGAGTCCTCACTGGAAACACCATATATTTT
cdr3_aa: CASSYRVLTGNTIYF

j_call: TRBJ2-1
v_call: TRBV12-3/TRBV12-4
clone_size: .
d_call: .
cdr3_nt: TGTGCCGCCAGGAAAGACGCCTACAATGAGCAGTTCTTC
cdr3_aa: CAARKDAYNEQFF